Each of the 25 T cell receptor beta chains below was sequenced from the same sample in a study of blood T cell repertoires in COVID-19 (dated by TCRdb to 2020 to 2022). The protocol used for the library was the immunoSEQ multiplex PCR assay. The source is immuneACCESS, and TCRdb retained only in-frame sequences with V and J called. Part of the clones is not carried over; for the studies checked, unresolved V genes explain less than half of this, and the remainder is unexplained. This sample comprises over 85,000 clones, less than 85% of them detected only once. The ten largest clones capture around 4% of the sample. Sequenced sample: peripheral blood. The receptors were gathered from a woman aged 80 or older with acute or convalescent COVID-19.

The chain employs TRBV3-1 (or the pseudogene TRBV3-2) and TRBJ2-5, with 7 nucleotides matching TRBD2. Germline V gives CDR1 LGHDT, CDR2 YNNKEL (reference sequence). This CDR3 is 14 amino acids long. V lost 0 bases to trimming and J lost 4 bases; unmatched junction nucleotides: 2. CDR3 amino acids: CASSQDGEGETQYF. CDR3 nucleotide sequence: TGTGCCAGCAGCCAAGACGGGGAGGGAGAGACCCAGTACTTC.

The chain couples TRBV18 to TRBJ2-3; perhaps TRBD2 as D (5 bases). CDR1 and CDR2 (germline): KGHSH, LQKENI. This CDR3 has 16 residues. Trimming stripped 6 bases from V and 0 bases from J, with 16 bases between. This chain's CDR3 is CASSRSGSASTDTQYF. For the CDR3, the DNA is TGTGCCAGCTCCCGCTCTGGGAGCGCGAGCACAGATACGCAGTATTTT.

The chain joins TRBV5-1 to TRBJ2-2; 9 bases agree with TRBD1. This CDR3 is built from 15 residues. Trimming cost V 6 bases and J 4 bases; bases outside gene matches: 7. CDR1 is SGHRS and CDR2 is YFSETQ in the germline V gene. The CDR3: CASKAGTGFTGELFF. The DNA of the CDR3 is TGCGCCAGCAAAGCCGGGACAGGGTTCACCGGGGAGCTGTTTTTT.

The J gene is TRBJ1-1, the V gene TRBV5-1; the match to TRBD1 covers 8 bases. The CDR3 runs to 15 residues. Looked up from germline, CDR1 is SGHRS and CDR2 is YFSETQ. Germline trimming cut 4 bases from V and 4 bases from J; bases unmatched to any gene: 9. Here the CDR3 DNA reads TGCGCCAGCAGCCTATTACCGGGACAGGTCACTGAAGCTTTCTTT. It codes for CASSLLPGQVTEAFF.

CDR3 sequence reads: CASSYSQGTGELFF. The CDR3 DNA reads TGTGCCAGCAGTTACTCCCAGGGGACCGGGGAGCTGTTTTTT. This sequence joins TRBV6-5 and TRBJ2-2, with D maybe TRBD1 (6 bases). This CDR3 has 14 residues. V was trimmed by 0 bases and J by 5 bases, leaving 7 bases between them. Germline V lookup: CDR1 MNHEY, CDR2 SVGAGI.

This chain joins TRBV6-6 and TRBJ2-6; no clear D. This CDR3 comprises 13 residues. V lost 8 bases and J lost 0, with 5 bases in between. Germline V gives CDR1 MNHNY, CDR2 SVGAGI (reference sequence). The CDR3 region has the DNA TGTGCCAGCTCTCTCTCTGGGGCCAACGTCCTGACTTTC. It is translated as CASSLSGANVLTF.

The chain recombines TRBV7-8 with TRBJ2-7; 9 nucleotides line up with TRBD1. J gave up 5 bases and V 5 bases, and 7 bases lay outside the gene matches. Germline CDR1 and CDR2: SGHVS and FQNEAQ. The CDR3 covers 14 residues. CDR3 bases: TGTGCCAGCAGCGAACGGGACAGGGCTAACGAGCAGTACTTC. It yields the protein CASSERDRANEQYF.

V and J are TRBV9 and TRBJ1-6, with D perhaps matching TRBD1 (6 bases). Germline-derived CDR1 and CDR2 are SGDLS and YYNGEE. This CDR3 contains 15 residues. V lost 2 bases to trimming and J lost 8 bases, with 14 bases between them. CDR3 in amino acids: CASSVGTTNDSPLHF. CDR3 bases: TGTGCCAGCAGCGTGGGGACAACCAACGATTCACCCCTCCACTTT. The complete variable domain, with remaining parts taken from reference TRBV9 and TRBJ1-6, reads DSGVTQTPKHLITATGQRVTLRCSPRSGDLSVYWYQQSLDQGLQFLIQYYNGEERAKGNILERFSAQQFPDLHSELNLSSLELGDSALYFCASSVGTTNDSPLHFGNGTRLTVT.

The chain joins TRBV5-8 to TRBJ1-1; D is undetermined. Trimming removed 2 bases at V and 1 base at J, with 15 bases between. Germline V gene sequence: CDR1 SGHTS, CDR2 YDEGEE. CDR3 size: 16 residues. In nucleotides, the CDR3 is TGTGCCAGCAGCTTCATCGGCGGGGAGGGGAACACTGAAGCTTTCTTT. Translating it yields CASSFIGGEGNTEAFF.

This clone has a handful of counts. The chain combines TRBV28 with TRBJ2-7, with no clear D. The CDR3 is 11 amino acids. CDR1 MDHEN and CDR2 SYDVKM come from the germline V gene. Deletions cut 8 bases from V and 4 bases from J, with 9 bases between. For the CDR3, the DNA is TGTGCCAGCGCGTGGAGATACGAGCAGTACTTC. Amino acid sequence: CASAWRYEQYF.

The J gene is TRBJ1-1, the V gene TRBV6-1; TRBD1 agrees at 7 bases. V dropped 6 bases and J dropped 4; count of bases not matched to a gene: 8. Per the germline V gene, CDR1 is MNHNS and CDR2 is SASEGT. The CDR3 has 14 amino acids. CDR3 DNA: TGTGCCAGCAGCGACAGGGTAGGGAGCACTGAAGCTTTCTTT. It is translated as CASSDRVGSTEAFF.

The rearrangement uses TRBV5-4 and TRBJ2-3; weak D call: TRBD2 (6 bases). The CDR3 is made up of 15 amino acids. From germline, CDR1 is SGHNT and CDR2 YYREEE (reference sequence). V lost 3 bases and J lost 0, with 11 bases in between. CDR3 DNA: TGTGCCAGCAGCTGGTCGGGAGCTAGCACAGATACGCAGTATTTT. This encodes CASSWSGASTDTQYF.

The chain recombines TRBV4-1 with TRBJ2-7; perhaps TRBD2 as D (7 bases). Trimming left V 9 bases short and J 7 bases short, with 16 bases between. This CDR3 is 12 amino acids long. The germline V gene encodes CDR1 MGHRA and CDR2 YSYEKL. The CDR3 region is CASGGAPGEQYF. DNA of the CDR3: TGCGCCAGTGGGGGGGCCCCGGGTGAGCAGTACTTC.

The chain uses TRBV3-1 (or the pseudogene TRBV3-2) and TRBJ2-3; TRBD1 aligns across 7 bases. The V segment lost 4 bases and the J segment 2 bases; nucleotides outside the gene matches: 6. The CDR3 runs 15 residues. Germline V gene data show CDR1 as LGHDT and CDR2 as YNNKEL (reference sequence). Written as DNA, the CDR3 is TGTGCCAGCAGCCGGAAGGGACAGCTCACAGATACGCAGTATTTT. Its protein product is CASSRKGQLTDTQYF.

The chain recombines TRBV5-1 with TRBJ1-2; 8 nucleotides agree with TRBD1. The J segment lost 6 bases and the V segment lost 0 bases, leaving 7 bases of the junction unmatched. Germline V gives CDR1 SGHRS, CDR2 YFSETQ. CDR3 length equals 15 residues. This CDR3 is CASSLAPGQGNGYTF. CDR3 nucleotide sequence: TGCGCCAGCAGCTTGGCCCCCGGACAGGGTAATGGCTACACCTTC.

This sequence joins TRBV5-1 and TRBJ2-6, with D perhaps TRBD2 (6 bases). Germline V gene data show CDR1 as SGHRS and CDR2 as YFSETQ. The CDR3 contains 16 residues. Trimming cost V 7 bases and J 0 bases, with 14 bases left between them. CDR3 protein: CASRLAVSSGANVLTF. In DNA form, the CDR3 reads TGCGCCAGCCGATTAGCGGTGAGCTCTGGGGCCAACGTCCTGACTTTC.

This clone was seen only a few times. The V gene is TRBV6-5, the J gene TRBJ1-5; D perhaps matches TRBD1 (6 bases). Trimming cost V 2 bases and J 7 bases, with 12 bases left between them. The CDR3 spans 14 residues. Germline CDR1 is MNHEY and CDR2 is SVGAGI. The DNA of the CDR3 is TGTGCCAGCAGTTACGGCGGCAGGGGCCAGCCCCAGCATTTT. This gives the protein CASSYGGRGQPQHF.

The chain employs TRBV28 and TRBJ2-7; a weak D match, TRBD1 (6 bases). The germline V and J ends were trimmed by 7 bases and 0 bases, with 19 bases remaining between them. Germline CDR1 MDHEN, CDR2 SYDVKM. CDR3 length: 16 residues. CDR3 sequence reads: CASKRGLGATSYEQYF. In nucleotides, the CDR3 is TGTGCCAGCAAACGGGGCCTGGGGGCTACCTCCTACGAGCAGTACTTC.

In DNA form, the CDR3 reads TGTGCCAGCAGCCTCGGGGAAAATCAGCCCCAGCATTTT. Its translation: CASSLGENQPQHF. This chain joins TRBV12-3 or TRBV12-4 and TRBJ1-5, with D uncertain. Trimming left V 6 bases short and J 4 bases short, with 10 bases between. This CDR3 is 13 amino acids long.

This chain links TRBV24-1 with TRBJ2-1; 13 bases match TRBD2. Germline CDR1 is KGHDR and CDR2 is SFDVKD. This CDR3 region has 16 residues. Germline trimming cut 2 bases from V and 8 bases from J; bases unmatched to any gene: 5. CDR3 in DNA: TGTGCCACCAGTGATTCCGGACTAGCGGGGGCGGATGAGCAGTTCTTC. As protein: CATSDSGLAGADEQFF.

The gene calls are TRBV7-2 and TRBJ2-5; a possible D gene is TRBD2 (6 bases). This CDR3 region has 15 residues. Germline loops: CDR1 SGHTA, CDR2 FQGNSA. The V gene lost 3 bases and the J gene lost 4 bases, with 15 bases spanning the gap. CDR3: CASSFQDGGVETQYF. In DNA, the CDR3 is TGTGCCAGCAGCTTTCAGGACGGAGGGGTAGAGACCCAGTACTTC. The full variable domain, in which reference TRBV7-2 and TRBJ2-5 provide the parts outside the CDR3, is GAGVSQSPSNKVTEKGKDVELRCDPISGHTALYWYRQSLGQGLEFLIYFQGNSAPDKSGLPSDRFSAERTGGSVSTLTIQRTQQEDSAVYLCASSFQDGGVETQYFGPGTRLLVL.

As to this clone: One end of the junction does not line up with germline, which may come from a read error. The chain employs TRBV12-5 and TRBJ2-5; TRBD2 matches 9 bases. CDR1 is LGHNT and CDR2 is FRNRAP in the germline V gene. There are 18 residues in the CDR3. The CDR3, as DNA: TGTGCTTGTGGTTTGGTTTTCCCCGCGCGGGGGGGCTGGGAGACCCAGTACTTC. Its translation is CACGLVFPARGGWETQYF.

The CDR3 region is CASALRNTGELFF. The CDR3 DNA follows: TGTGCCAGCGCTCTACGGAACACCGGGGAGCTGTTTTTT. V is TRBV12-3 or TRBV12-4 and J is TRBJ2-2; D not resolved. V gave up 8 bases and J gave up 1 base, with 8 bases separating them. CDR3 length: 13 residues.

This clone was seen once. The chain recombines TRBV11-3 with TRBJ1-4, with D possibly matching TRBD1 (6 bases). The CDR3 has 18 residues. The germline V and J ends were trimmed by 1 base and 4 bases, with 19 bases remaining between them. The germline V gene has CDR1 SGHNT and CDR2 YENEEA. In nucleotides, the CDR3 is TGTGCCAGCAGCTTAGGGCAGGGGTACTCGTCGCATAATGAAAAACTGTTTTTT. Its protein product is CASSLGQGYSSHNEKLFF.

This chain joins TRBV6-5 and TRBJ1-2, with a tentative D call TRBD1 (6 bases). CDR3 size: 15 residues. CDR1 is MNHEY and CDR2 is SVGAGI in the germline V gene. Deletions cut 0 bases from V and 4 bases from J, with 12 bases between. CDR3 coding DNA: TGTGCCAGCAGTTACTCCCGGGCGGGGGCCTATGGCTACACCTTC. Translated, it gives CASSYSRAGAYGYTF.